The 18 T cell receptor beta chains given below trace back to one sample, sequenced in a study of T-cell memory formation after mild COVID-19. TCRdb analysed the 5' RACE reads with MiXCR anew, one entry per CDR3 protein. The table shows over 350,000 distinct CDR3 sequences, with roughly 15% occurring only once. Input material: PBMCs or a T cell subset sorted from them (not recorded which). These receptors were obtained from a young man who had mild COVID-19 (a few samples of this study predate the infection). Cell type and time point are not known.

In its sample, this clonotype was seen a few times. The CDR3 sequence: CASSPGAGQSSYEQYF. In nucleotides, the CDR3 is TGCGCCAGCAGCCCCGGTGCCGGACAGAGCTCCTACGAGCAGTACTTC. This chain uses TRBV5-1 with TRBJ2-7; D possibly corresponds to TRBD1 (6 bases). V lost 4 bases and J 0 bases, leaving 17 bases between the germline ends. From germline, CDR1 is SGHRS and CDR2 YFSETQ. CDR3 length: 16 residues.

The V call is TRBV11-2, the J call TRBJ2-4, with TRBD1 identical over 8 bases. The CDR3 totals 14 residues. The germline V gene encodes CDR1 SGHAT and CDR2 FQNNGV. Losses at the gene ends were 1 base for V and 6 bases for J; bases not matched to a gene: 2. The CDR3 protein is CASSLVGQGNIQYF. CDR3 nucleotide sequence: TGTGCCAGCAGCTTAGTTGGACAGGGAAACATTCAGTACTTC. The full variable domain, rest sourced from reference TRBV11-2 and TRBJ2-4, is EAGVAQSPRYKIIEKRQSVAFWCNPISGHATLYWYQQILGQGPKLLIQFQNNGVVDDSQLPKDRFSAERLKGVDSTLKIQPAKLEDSAVYLCASSLVGQGNIQYFGAGTRLSVL.

CDR3 in amino acids: CSVESGQDGYTF. CDR3 DNA sequence: TGCAGCGTTGAAAGCGGGCAGGATGGCTACACCTTC. The V and J genes are TRBV29-1 and TRBJ1-2, with D hard to call. Germline CDR1 is SQVTM and CDR2 is ANQGSEA. This CDR3 region has 12 residues. Trimming removed 2 bases from V and 6 bases from J, with 10 bases in between.

The genes are TRBV4-3 and TRBJ1-6, with D possibly being TRBD1 (5 bases). This CDR3 has 16 residues. V dropped 4 bases and J dropped 10 bases, with 20 bases sitting between them. The germline V gene has CDR1 LGHNA and CDR2 YSLEER. The CDR3 DNA reads TGCGCCAGCAGCCCGGGGGTTGGTGTGGTTGGATCACCCCTCCACTTT. Its translation: CASSPGVGVVGSPLHF.

This clonotype was observed a few times. The chain combines TRBV10-3 with TRBJ2-5; D unclear. Germline CDR1 reads ENHRY; CDR2 reads SYGVKD. The CDR3 extends over 13 amino acids. Deletions cut 5 bases from V and 2 bases from J, with 9 bases between. The CDR3 loop reads CAISNYLQETQYF. DNA for the CDR3: TGTGCCATCAGTAATTATCTTCAAGAGACCCAGTACTTC.

This clonotype was observed a handful of times. The chain is built from TRBV5-1 and TRBJ2-7; D remains unclear. Germline assignment: CDR1 SGHRS and CDR2 YFSETQ. V lost 3 bases to trimming and J lost 2 bases, with 12 bases between them. The CDR3 runs 14 residues. For the CDR3, the DNA is TGCGCCAGCAGCTCACAATACGGTGCCTACGAGCAGTACTTC. Its translation is CASSSQYGAYEQYF.

V is TRBV7-2 and J is TRBJ1-1, with 10 bases aligning to TRBD1. V gave up 5 bases and J gave up 6 bases; unmatched junction bases: 15. Germline-derived CDR1 and CDR2 are SGHTA and FQGNSA. CDR3 length: 17 residues. The CDR3 loop reads CASSPGTGVRVLAEAFF. The DNA for the CDR3 is TGTGCCAGCAGCCCCGGGACAGGGGTGCGGGTGTTGGCTGAAGCTTTCTTT.

The table lists this clonotype with a few counts. The chain has TRBV7-2 and TRBJ2-5, with a weak D call TRBD1 (6 bases). CDR3 length equals 14 residues. With 5 bases removed from V and 6 bases from J, the gap between germline ends came to 16 bases. The germline CDR1 and CDR2 sequences are SGHTA and FQGNSA. This CDR3 is CASSPAAGVKTQYF. Written as DNA, the CDR3 is TGTGCCAGCAGCCCGGCCGCAGGGGTGAAGACCCAGTACTTC.

This clonotype came up once. The chain recombines TRBV4-3 with TRBJ2-7; D is undetermined. The CDR3 extends over 16 amino acids. CDR1 and CDR2 from the germline V gene are LGHNA and YSLEER. Trimming took 0 bases from V and 3 from J, leaving 15 bases between them. CDR3: CASSQDPEGSYYEQYF. CDR3 bases: TGCGCCAGCAGCCAAGATCCCGAAGGTAGCTACTACGAGCAGTACTTC.

The genes are TRBV6-6 and TRBJ2-7, with D possibly matching TRBD2 (5 bases). Germline CDR1 and CDR2: MNHNY and SVGAGI (reference sequence). The CDR3 spans 14 residues. The V end lost 0 bases, the J end lost 2 bases, and 8 bases lay between the germline ends. CDR3 region: CASSYSTIPYEQYV. The CDR3 bases are TGTGCCAGCAGTTACTCGACTATTCCCTACGAGCAGTACGTC.

This clonotype was seen more than once but under ten times. This chain connects TRBV7-3 to TRBJ2-6, with D possibly matching TRBD1 (5 bases). With 5 bases removed from V and 0 bases from J, the gap between germline ends came to 14 bases. Per germline, CDR1 SGHTA and CDR2 FQGTGA. The CDR3 extends over 17 amino acids. The CDR3 sequence is CASSPLVGRSGANVLTF. The CDR3 nucleotides are TGTGCCAGCAGCCCCCTCGTGGGGCGCTCTGGGGCCAACGTCCTGACTTTC.

Only a few counts were recorded for this clonotype. J is TRBJ2-3 and V is TRBV11-1; TRBD2 might be the D (5 bases). CDR3 length: 15 residues. CDR1 is SGHAT and CDR2 is FQDESV in the germline V gene (reference sequence). V lost 3 bases to trimming and J lost 1 base, with 11 bases between them. This CDR3 reads CASSFPNGGTDTQYF. CDR3 sequence (DNA): TGTGCCAGCAGCTTCCCGAACGGGGGCACAGATACGCAGTATTTT.

The gene calls are TRBV15 and TRBJ2-7; D uncertain. There are 15 residues in the CDR3. The germline V gene encodes CDR1 LNHNV and CDR2 YYDKDF (reference sequence). V was cut by 0 bases and J by 3 bases, with 12 bases left in between. The CDR3, as DNA: TGTGCCACCAGCAGAGACAGGAATCAAAACTACGAGCAGTACTTC. Translation: CATSRDRNQNYEQYF.

The chain is built from TRBV7-2 and TRBJ1-2, with 9 bases aligning to TRBD1. The CDR3 runs to 15 residues. Germline assignment: CDR1 SGHTA and CDR2 FQGNSA. The V segment lost 2 bases and the J segment 7 bases; nucleotides outside the gene matches: 8. DNA for the CDR3: TGTGCCAGCAGCTTATTCAGGACAGGGGACCCTGGCTACACCTTC. Encoded protein: CASSLFRTGDPGYTF. The variable domain in full, with the rest retrieved from reference TRBV7-2 and TRBJ1-2, is GAGVSQSPSNKVTEKGKDVELRCDPISGHTALYWYRQSLGQGLEFLIYFQGNSAPDKSGLPSDRFSAERTGGSVSTLTIQRTQQEDSAVYLCASSLFRTGDPGYTFGSGTRLTVV.

The chain links TRBV20-1 to TRBJ2-5, with TRBD2 matching over 8 bases. Germline trimming cut 0 bases from V and 7 bases from J; bases unmatched to any gene: 10. The germline gives CDR1 DFQATT, CDR2 SNEGSKA (reference sequence). The CDR3 has 15 residues. CDR3 protein: CSARDPGAGEGTQYF. The CDR3 DNA reads as TGCAGTGCTAGAGATCCCGGAGCGGGGGAGGGGACCCAGTACTTC.

The genes are TRBV7-2 and TRBJ2-2, with a weak D call TRBD2 (5 bases). Trimming left V 5 bases short and J 2 bases short, with 15 bases between. Germline values: CDR1 SGHTA, CDR2 FQGNSA. The CDR3 loop spans 16 amino acids. The CDR3 bases are TGTGCCAGCAGCCCGAGGACTCGCACCAACACCGGGGAGCTGTTTTTT. Its translation is CASSPRTRTNTGELFF.

The chain uses TRBV10-3 and TRBJ1-4; D is unclear. V shed 11 bases and J shed 3 bases, with 19 bases lying between them. The CDR3 is 15 amino acids. Germline CDR1 reads ENHRY; CDR2 reads SYGVKD. The CDR3 DNA reads as TGTGCCGCTGGGAACAGCCTACGATCTAATGAAAAACTGTTTTTT. Translation gives CAAGNSLRSNEKLFF.

This clonotype was observed a few times. The chain carries TRBV7-2 and TRBJ2-7; perhaps TRBD2 as D (5 bases). CDR1 is SGHTA and CDR2 is FQGNSA in the germline V gene. V was trimmed by 5 bases and J by 4 bases, leaving 15 bases between them. The length of the CDR3 is 14 residues. The CDR3 is CASSPRRGKYEQYF. CDR3 nucleotides: TGTGCCAGCAGCCCGCGCCGGGGAAAGTACGAGCAGTACTTC.